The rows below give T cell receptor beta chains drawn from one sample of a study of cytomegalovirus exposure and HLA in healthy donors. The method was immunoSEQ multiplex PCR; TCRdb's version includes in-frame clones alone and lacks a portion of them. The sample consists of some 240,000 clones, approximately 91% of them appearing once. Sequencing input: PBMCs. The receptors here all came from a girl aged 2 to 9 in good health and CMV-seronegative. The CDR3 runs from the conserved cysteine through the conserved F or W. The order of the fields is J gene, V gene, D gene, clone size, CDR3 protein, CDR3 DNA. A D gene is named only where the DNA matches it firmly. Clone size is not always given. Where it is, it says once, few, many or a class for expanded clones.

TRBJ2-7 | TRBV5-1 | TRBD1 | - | CASSSPGTGISPLF | TGCGCCAGCAGCTCCCCCGGGACAGGGATTAGCCCCCTATTC
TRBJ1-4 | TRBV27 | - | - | CASSLRGGYEKLFF | TGTGCCAGCAGTTTACGCGGGGGGTATGAAAAACTGTTTTTT
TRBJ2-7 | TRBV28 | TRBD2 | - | CASSPRGGIRYEQYF | TGTGCCAGCAGTCCGCGCGGGGGTATCCGATACGAGCAGTACTTC
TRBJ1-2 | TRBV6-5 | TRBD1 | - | CASRQGANYGYTF | TGTGCCAGCCGACAGGGGGCTAACTATGGCTACACCTTC
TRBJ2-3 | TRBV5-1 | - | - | CASKGQATDTQYF | TGCGCCAGCAAGGGGCAGGCCACAGATACGCAGTATTTT
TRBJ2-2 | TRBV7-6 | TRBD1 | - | CASSLGTGGSGELFF | TGTGCCAGCAGCTTAGGGACAGGGGGATCCGGGGAGCTGTTTTTT
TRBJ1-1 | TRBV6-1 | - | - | CASREAVTVTEAFF | TGTGCCAGCAGGGAAGCAGTAACAGTCACTGAAGCTTTCTTT
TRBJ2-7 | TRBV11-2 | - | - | CASSLRDLDYEQYF | TGTGCCAGCAGCTTACGGGACTTAGACTACGAGCAGTACTTC
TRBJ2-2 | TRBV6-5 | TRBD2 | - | CASRPGTRYTGELFF | TGTGCCAGCAGACCCGGGACTAGATACACCGGGGAGCTGTTTTTT
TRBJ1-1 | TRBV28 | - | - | CASSFPGGTEAFF | TGTGCCAGCAGTTTTCCGGGGGGGACTGAAGCTTTCTTT
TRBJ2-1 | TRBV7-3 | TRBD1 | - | CASSPWGQGADEQFF | TGTGCCAGCAGCCCATGGGGACAGGGTGCCGATGAGCAGTTCTTC
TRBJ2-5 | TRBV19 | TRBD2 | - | CASIASGGSRETQYF | TGTGCCAGTATCGCGTCCGGCGGGAGCAGGGAGACCCAGTACTTC
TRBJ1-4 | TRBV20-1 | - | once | CSATTNEKLFF | TGCAGTGCTACTACTAATGAAAAACTGTTTTTT
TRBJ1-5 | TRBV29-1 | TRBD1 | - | CSVVLGTDDSPQHF | TGCAGCGTTGTTTTGGGGACAGATGACTCGCCCCAGCATTTT
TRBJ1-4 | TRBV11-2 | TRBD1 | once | CASSSSGTGNEKLFF | TGTGCCAGCAGCTCATCCGGGACAGGGAATGAAAAACTGTTTTTT
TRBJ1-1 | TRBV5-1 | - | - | CASSHARGDTEAFF | TGCGCCAGCAGCCATGCCCGGGGGGACACTGAAGCTTTCTTT
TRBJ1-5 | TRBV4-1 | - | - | CASSQDQGNQPQHF | TGCGCCAGCAGCCAAGATCAGGGTAATCAGCCCCAGCATTTT
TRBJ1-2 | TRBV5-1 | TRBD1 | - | CASSFGQDNYGYTF | TGCGCCAGCAGCTTTGGACAGGACAACTATGGCTACACCTTC
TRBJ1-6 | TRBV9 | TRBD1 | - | CASSAGGQDNSPLHF | TGTGCCAGCAGCGCTGGGGGACAGGATAATTCACCCCTCCACTTT
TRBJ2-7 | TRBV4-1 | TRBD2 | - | CASSQDLAGGYEQYF | TGCGCCAGCAGCCAAGATCTCGCGGGAGGGTACGAGCAGTACTTC
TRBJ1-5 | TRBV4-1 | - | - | CASSRGYSNQPQHF | TGCGCCAGCAGTAGGGGGTATAGCAATCAGCCCCAGCATTTT
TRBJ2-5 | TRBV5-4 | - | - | CASIPYEGAQETQYF | TGTGCCAGCATCCCTTATGAAGGAGCCCAAGAGACCCAGTACTTC
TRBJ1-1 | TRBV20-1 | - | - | CRPQVNTEAFF | TGCAGGCCACAGGTGAACACTGAAGCTTTCTTT
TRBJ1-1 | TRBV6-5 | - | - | CASQRGGIGTEAFF | TGTGCCAGCCAAAGGGGGGGGATTGGGACTGAAGCTTTCTTT
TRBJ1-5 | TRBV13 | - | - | CASSAQGNQPQHF | TGTGCCAGCAGCGCACAGGGTAATCAGCCCCAGCATTTT
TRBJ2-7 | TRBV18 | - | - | CASSRSINYEQYF | TGTGCCAGCTCCCGGTCGATAAACTACGAGCAGTACTTC
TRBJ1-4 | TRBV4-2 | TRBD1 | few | CASSQGKGAQNEKLFF | TGTGCCAGCAGCCAAGGAAAGGGGGCGCAGAACGAAAAACTGTTTTTT
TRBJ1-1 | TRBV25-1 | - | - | CASSPQGPLRNTEAFF | TGTGCCAGCAGTCCACAGGGTCCATTGAGGAACACTGAAGCTTTCTTT
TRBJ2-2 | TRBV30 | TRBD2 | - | CACSGIAGELFF | TGTGCCTGTAGCGGGATAGCCGGGGAGCTGTTTTTT
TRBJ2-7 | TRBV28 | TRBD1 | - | CASSPQGINYEQYF | TGTGCCAGCAGCCCACAGGGGATAAACTACGAGCAGTACTTC
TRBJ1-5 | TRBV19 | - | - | CASRQPQSNQPQHF | TGTGCCAGTCGACAGCCCCAGAGCAATCAGCCCCAGCATTTT
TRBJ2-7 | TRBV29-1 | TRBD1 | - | CSVRTGTEDEQYF | TGCAGCGTTCGGACAGGGACCGAGGACGAGCAGTACTTC
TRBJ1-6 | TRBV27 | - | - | CASSLRPVETGRSPLHF | TGTGCCAGCAGTTTACGGCCGGTCGAGACGGGGAGGTCACCCCTCCACTTT
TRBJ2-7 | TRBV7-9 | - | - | CASSYSLSSYEQYF | TGTGCCAGCAGCTACTCCCTGAGCTCCTACGAGCAGTACTTC
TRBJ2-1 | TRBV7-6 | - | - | CASSFRDSYNEQFF | TGTGCCAGCAGCTTTCGCGACTCCTACAATGAGCAGTTCTTC
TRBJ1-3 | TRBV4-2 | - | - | CASSPNTGSSGNTIYF | TGTGCCAGCAGCCCCAACACAGGGAGCTCTGGAAACACCATATATTTT
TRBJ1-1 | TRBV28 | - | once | CASSFPGVNTEAFF | TGTGCCAGCAGTTTTCCAGGGGTGAACACTGAAGCTTTCTTT
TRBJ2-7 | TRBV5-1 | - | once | CASSFLDATYEQYF | TGCGCCAGCAGCTTCCTAGATGCGACCTACGAGCAGTACTTC
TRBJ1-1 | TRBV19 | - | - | CASSGAAINTEAFF | TGTGCCAGTAGTGGGGCAGCCATAAACACTGAAGCTTTCTTT
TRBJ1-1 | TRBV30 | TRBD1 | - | CAYSRDRKSDFF | TGTGCCTACAGCCGGGACAGGAAGAGTGATTTCTTT
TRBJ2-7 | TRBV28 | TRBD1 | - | CASSQPGQGAYEQYF | TGTGCCAGCAGCCAGCCGGGACAGGGTGCGTACGAGCAGTACTTC
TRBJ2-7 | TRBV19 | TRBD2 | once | CASSTLPWTSGSHRTYEQYF | TGTGCCAGTAGTACCCTCCCCTGGACTAGCGGGAGCCATAGAACCTACGAGCAGTACTTC
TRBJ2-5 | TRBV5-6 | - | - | CASSLRYRVFETQYF | TGTGCCAGCAGCTTAAGATACAGGGTGTTCGAGACCCAGTACTTC
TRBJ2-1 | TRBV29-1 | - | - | CSVGQAYNEQFF | TGCAGCGTTGGACAGGCCTACAATGAGCAGTTCTTC
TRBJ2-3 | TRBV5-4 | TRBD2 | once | CASSSIGTSGGPDTQYF | TGTGCCAGCAGCTCAATAGGGACTAGCGGGGGCCCAGATACGCAGTATTTT
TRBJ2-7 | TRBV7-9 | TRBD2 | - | CSSSLAGLAGTYEQYF | TGTTCCAGCAGCTTAGCTGGACTAGCGGGGACCTACGAGCAGTACTTC
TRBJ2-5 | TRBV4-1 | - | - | CASSQALPETQYF | TGCGCCAGCAGCCAAGCTCTTCCTGAGACCCAGTACTTC
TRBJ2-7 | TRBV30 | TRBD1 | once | CAWSNRGVLYEQYF | TGTGCCTGGAGTAACAGGGGGGTACTCTACGAGCAGTACTTC
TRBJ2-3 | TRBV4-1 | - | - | CASSRASGKSTDTQYF | TGCGCCAGCAGCCGGGCGAGCGGAAAGAGCACAGATACGCAGTATTTT
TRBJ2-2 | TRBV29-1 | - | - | CSVLYTGELFF | TGCAGCGTCCTTTACACCGGGGAGCTGTTTTTT
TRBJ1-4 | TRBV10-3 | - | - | CAISETSSTNEKLFF | TGTGCCATCAGTGAGACTTCCTCAACTAATGAAAAACTGTTTTTT
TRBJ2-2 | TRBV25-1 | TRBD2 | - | CASSERLAGTPNTGELFF | TGTGCCAGCAGTGAGCGGCTAGCGGGGACCCCGAACACCGGGGAGCTGTTTTTT
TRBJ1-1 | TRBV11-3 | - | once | CASSLDRAGEAFF | TGTGCCAGCAGCTTAGATCGAGCTGGTGAAGCTTTCTTT
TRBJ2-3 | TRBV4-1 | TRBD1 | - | CASSQGQGVDTQYF | TGTGCCAGCAGCCAGGGACAGGGAGTAGATACGCAGTATTTT
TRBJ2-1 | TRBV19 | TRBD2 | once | CASSMLRLASYNEQFF | TGTGCCAGTAGTATGCTCCGACTAGCGAGCTACAATGAGCAGTTCTTC